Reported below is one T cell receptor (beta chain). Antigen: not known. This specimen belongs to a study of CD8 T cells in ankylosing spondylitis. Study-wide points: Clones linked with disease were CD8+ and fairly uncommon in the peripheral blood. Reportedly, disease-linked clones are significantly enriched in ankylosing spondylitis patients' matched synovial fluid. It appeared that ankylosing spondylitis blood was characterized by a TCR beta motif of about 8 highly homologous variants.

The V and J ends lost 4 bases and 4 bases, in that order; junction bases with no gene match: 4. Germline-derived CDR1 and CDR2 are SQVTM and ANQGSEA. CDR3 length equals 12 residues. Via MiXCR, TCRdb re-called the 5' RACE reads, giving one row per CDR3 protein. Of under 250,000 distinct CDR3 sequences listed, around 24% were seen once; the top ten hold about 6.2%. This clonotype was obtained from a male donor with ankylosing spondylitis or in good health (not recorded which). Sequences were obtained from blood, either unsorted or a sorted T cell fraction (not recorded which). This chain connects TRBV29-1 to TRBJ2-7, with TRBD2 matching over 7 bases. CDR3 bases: TGCAGCGTTGCGGGACTAAATTACGAGCAGTACTTC. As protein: CSVAGLNYEQYF.